The 12 T cell receptor beta chains below all came from one sample that was sequenced in a study of response to subunit inactivated influenza vaccine. TCRdb used MiXCR to reprocess the RT-PCR reads, holding one entry per CDR3 protein. Of more than 600,000 distinct CDR3 sequences in the sample, approximately 18% were seen once. The sequences come from PBMCs from blood, collected 5 days after vaccination. Receptor source: a man aged 50 or older who received an inactivated influenza vaccine.

This clonotype came up many times. The chain combines TRBV2 with TRBJ2-2; tentative D call: TRBD1 (6 bases). CDR1 is SNHLY, CDR2 FYNNEI, per germline. The CDR3 consists of 15 residues. Trimming removed 5 bases from V and 0 bases from J, with 10 bases in between. The CDR3 sequence: CASSQGRTNTGELFF. The CDR3 nucleotides read TGTGCCAGCAGTCAGGGGCGAACGAACACCGGGGAGCTGTTTTTT.

In this sample, this clonotype turned up many times. The germline gene is not matched at one end of the junction; a read error may be the cause. This chain links TRBV5-1 with TRBJ2-7; 7 bases map to TRBD1. Per the germline V gene, CDR1 is SGHRS and CDR2 is YFSETQ. The CDR3 loop spans 13 amino acids. CDR3 in amino acids: CASSAGTAYEQYF. The CDR3 nucleotides read TGTGCCAGCAGTGCCGGGACAGCCTACGAGCAGTACTTC.

This clonotype was observed at least ten times. V is TRBV5-5 and J is TRBJ1-1, with TRBD1 matching 7 bases. Germline CDR1 reads SGHKS; CDR2 reads YYEKEE (reference sequence). Trimming at V came to 3 bases and at J to 0 bases, leaving 2 bases not matched to a gene. The CDR3 runs to 14 residues. The CDR3 DNA is TGTGCCAGCAGCTGGGACAGTATGAACACTGAAGCTTTCTTT. Amino acid sequence: CASSWDSMNTEAFF.

This clonotype was recorded a few times. The V and J genes are TRBV20-1 and TRBJ2-5; D is uncertain. In germline, CDR1 is DFQATT, CDR2 SNEGSKA (reference sequence). The CDR3 consists of 13 residues. Between the trimmed V and J ends, which lost 3 bases and 5 bases, there was a span of 13 bases. The CDR3 sequence is CSARGWQRETQYF. The CDR3 nucleotides are TGCAGTGCTAGGGGATGGCAAAGGGAGACCCAGTACTTC.

This clonotype was found a few times. The J gene is TRBJ2-3, the V gene TRBV6-2 or TRBV6-3; tentative D call: TRBD1 (5 bases). Trimming took 0 bases from V and 0 from J, leaving 10 bases between them. Germline assignment: CDR1 MNHEY and CDR2 SVGEGT. This CDR3 comprises 16 residues. The CDR3 DNA reads TGTGCCAGCAGTTACTCTTTCGACAGCAGCACAGATACGCAGTATTTT. Translating gives CASSYSFDSSTDTQYF.

The chain carries TRBV20-1 and TRBJ2-1, with TRBD2 as a possible D gene (7 bases). Trimming stripped 5 bases from V and 10 bases from J, with 21 bases between. This CDR3 is 14 amino acids long. The germline gives CDR1 DFQATT, CDR2 SNEGSKA (reference sequence). The CDR3 nucleotides read TGCAGTGCTCAAGCCGGGGGGCAAGAATACGAGCAGTTCTTC. Translated, it gives CSAQAGGQEYEQFF.

In its sample, this clonotype was seen a few times. The chain employs TRBV20-1 and TRBJ2-7, with 7 bases fitting TRBD1. The CDR3 has 18 residues. V lost 5 bases to trimming and J lost 4 bases; unmatched junction nucleotides: 23. The germline V gene encodes CDR1 DFQATT and CDR2 SNEGSKA (reference sequence). As DNA, the CDR3 is TGCAGTGCTCGAACAGGGGAACGGTGGCGGACGGCCCAGTACGAGCAGTACTTC. It yields the protein CSARTGERWRTAQYEQYF.

This clonotype appeared a few times. V usage is TRBV27 and J usage is TRBJ2-1; 7 bases are a match to TRBD2. Trimming cost V 8 bases and J 3 bases; bases outside gene matches: 7. The CDR3 sequence is 14 residues long. CDR1 is MNHEY and CDR2 is SMNVEV in the germline V gene (reference sequence). CDR3 sequence (DNA): TGTGCCAGCCGTACTGCTAGCGGCTACAATGAGCAGTTCTTC. Translation gives CASRTASGYNEQFF.

The gene calls are TRBV3-1 and TRBJ2-7; tentative D call: TRBD1 (5 bases). This CDR3 is built from 14 residues. Between the trimmed V and J ends, which lost 0 bases and 4 bases, there was a span of 10 bases. The germline CDR1 and CDR2 sequences are LGHDT and YNNKEL (reference sequence). This chain's CDR3 is CASSQDMGRYEQYF. CDR3 sequence (DNA): TGTGCCAGCAGCCAAGATATGGGGCGATACGAGCAGTACTTC.

V is TRBV20-1 and J is TRBJ2-3, with 14 bases lining up with TRBD2. V gave up 6 bases and J gave up 4 bases; unmatched junction bases: 6. CDR3 length: 15 residues. Germline V gene lookup returns CDR1 DFQATT and CDR2 SNEGSKA (reference sequence). The CDR3 protein is CSAPGLAGVPDTQYF. The CDR3, as DNA: TGCAGTGCCCCGGGACTAGCGGGAGTGCCAGATACGCAGTATTTT.

The V and J genes are TRBV12-3 or TRBV12-4 and TRBJ2-7, with 10 bases fitting TRBD1. The ends lost 7 bases at V and 5 bases at J; junction bases unmatched: 14. The CDR3 runs to 16 residues. The CDR3 DNA reads as TGTGCCAGCACCCATTGGGACAGGGGTGGTTTAAACGAGCAGTACTTC. It specifies CASTHWDRGGLNEQYF.

The J gene is TRBJ1-1, the V gene TRBV29-1; maybe TRBD1 (5 bases). V was cut by 8 bases and J by 1 base, with 17 bases left in between. The germline V gene has CDR1 SQVTM and CDR2 ANQGSEA. The CDR3 spans 14 residues. The CDR3 DNA is TGCAGCACATCCCGGAGTGGGGGGAACACTGAAGCTTTCTTT. This gives the protein CSTSRSGGNTEAFF. Using reference TRBV29-1 and TRBJ1-1 for the parts outside the CDR3, the full variable domain is SAVISQKPSRDICQRGTSLTIQCQVDSQVTMMFWYRQQPGQSLTLIATANQGSEATYESGFVIDKFPISRPNLTFSTLTVSNMSPEDSSIYLCSTSRSGGNTEAFFGQGTRLTVV.